Presented here are 14 T cell receptor beta chains from one specimen sequenced in a study of patients and donors after allogeneic stem cell transplantation. MiXCR was run by TCRdb on the RT-PCR reads, yielding one entry per CDR3 protein. This sample has around 2,000 distinct CDR3 sequences, with about 4.4% found just once. The specimen sequenced was blood, either unsorted or a sorted T cell fraction (not recorded which). Source of these receptors: a human donor who was either an allogeneic HSCT recipient or a stem cell or donor lymphocyte infusion donor (not recorded which). It is not recorded whose cells these are; they may come from a transplant donor.

This clonotype counts as medium-sized (0.01 to 0.1%). The V and J genes are TRBV20-1 and TRBJ2-7, with 10 bases fitting TRBD2. This CDR3 is 16 amino acids long. The V segment lost 5 bases and the J segment 2 bases; nucleotides outside the gene matches: 12. Looked up from germline, CDR1 is DFQATT and CDR2 is SNEGSKA (reference sequence). CDR3: CSAVPGTSVQTYEQYF. The DNA for the CDR3 is TGCAGTGCTGTCCCTGGGACTAGCGTCCAAACCTACGAGCAGTACTTC.

This sequence joins TRBV5-1 and TRBJ1-4; tentatively, D is TRBD1 (6 bases). V lost 0 bases and J 7 bases, leaving 13 bases between the germline ends. CDR1 is SGHRS, CDR2 YFSETQ, per germline. The CDR3 consists of 15 residues. Written as DNA, the CDR3 is TGCGCCAGCAGCTTGGAGGGGGGCCGTGGTGAAAAACTGTTTTTT. Amino acids: CASSLEGGRGEKLFF.

The chain recombines TRBV12-3 or TRBV12-4 with TRBJ2-7; TRBD1 agrees at 9 bases. V lost 5 bases to trimming and J lost 3 bases; unmatched junction nucleotides: 8. This CDR3 is 15 amino acids long. The CDR3 DNA reads TGTGCCAGCAGTCCCCGACAGGGGGGCTTCTACGAGCAGTACTTC. Amino acid sequence: CASSPRQGGFYEQYF.

There are a few counts of this clonotype. This chain connects TRBV28 to TRBJ1-5; D unresolved. CDR1 and CDR2 from the germline V gene are MDHEN and SYDVKM. The CDR3 runs to 13 residues. The germline V and J ends were trimmed by 7 bases and 5 bases, with 12 bases remaining between them. The CDR3, as DNA: TGTGCCAGCACCCCGATGCGCCATCAGCCCCAGCATTTT. Its protein product is CASTPMRHQPQHF.

This clonotype was found a few times. J is TRBJ2-1 and V is TRBV29-1; 8 bases are a match to TRBD2. The ends lost 8 bases at V and 9 bases at J; junction bases unmatched: 9. The CDR3 consists of 12 residues. CDR1 SQVTM and CDR2 ANQGSEA come from the germline V gene. CDR3 bases: TGCAGCCCTAGGGGAGCGGGAGCTGAGCAGTTCTTC. This codes for CSPRGAGAEQFF.

In its sample, this clonotype ranks as medium-sized. This chain links TRBV20-1 with TRBJ2-5; 8 nucleotides agree with TRBD2. CDR3 length: 13 amino acids. Germline CDR1 reads DFQATT; CDR2 reads SNEGSKA (reference sequence). V gave up 5 bases and J gave up 4 bases; unmatched junction bases: 6. CDR3 protein: CSAGRAGVETQYF. CDR3 DNA: TGCAGTGCTGGCCGAGCGGGAGTAGAGACCCAGTACTTC.

By share of the sample, this clonotype is medium-sized (0.01 to 0.1%). The genes are TRBV5-6 and TRBJ2-7; D not resolved. Looked up from germline, CDR1 is SGHDT and CDR2 is YYEEEE. V was cut by 4 bases and J by 1 base, with 3 bases left in between. This CDR3 comprises 11 residues. The CDR3 protein is CASSRSYEQYF. Here the CDR3 DNA reads TGTGCCAGCAGCCGTTCCTACGAGCAGTACTTC.

The chain uses TRBV20-1 and TRBJ1-4; tentative D call: TRBD1 (5 bases). Germline V gene lookup returns CDR1 DFQATT and CDR2 SNEGSKA (reference sequence). The CDR3 sequence is 14 residues long. V gave up 3 bases and J gave up 4 bases, with 12 bases separating them. The DNA of the CDR3 is TGCAGTGCTAGTCGGCCGGGGCTTAATGAAAAACTGTTTTTT. Protein sequence: CSASRPGLNEKLFF.

This clonotype qualifies as medium-sized (0.01 to 0.1%). The chain is built from TRBV13 and TRBJ1-1; TRBD1 might be the D (6 bases). Germline CDR1 is PRHDT and CDR2 is FYEKMQ (reference sequence). V was cut by 5 bases and J by 1 base, with 11 bases left in between. This CDR3 contains 14 residues. The CDR3 DNA reads TGTGCCAGCAGCATCGGACAGCCGAACACTGAAGCTTTCTTT. It translates to CASSIGQPNTEAFF.

This clonotype showed up just a few times. The DNA of the CDR3 is TGTGCCAGCAGTTTTAGGGAGACCCAGTACTTC. Protein: CASSFRETQYF. V gene TRBV12-3 or TRBV12-4 combines with J gene TRBJ2-5; D gene ambiguous. This CDR3 has 11 amino acids. V was shortened by 3 bases and J by 5 bases, with 4 bases between the two germline ends.

In its sample, this clonotype is medium-sized. Written as DNA, the CDR3 is TGTGCCAGCAGCTTCCAAGCGGCAGAGCAGTACTTC. This gives the protein CASSFQAAEQYF. V gene TRBV7-9 combines with J gene TRBJ2-7, with D possibly being TRBD2 (5 bases). This CDR3 spans 12 amino acids. Trimming pared 3 bases from V and 7 bases from J, leaving 10 bases between. Germline-derived CDR1 and CDR2 are SEHNR and FQNEAQ (reference sequence).

Only a few counts were recorded for this clonotype. The J gene is TRBJ2-7, the V gene TRBV4-2, with 7 positions matching TRBD1. Germline V lookup: CDR1 LGHNA, CDR2 YNFKEQ. J gave up 6 bases and V 3 bases, and 8 bases lay outside the gene matches. The CDR3 extends over 14 amino acids. Written as DNA, the CDR3 is TGTGCCAGCAGCCAGGGCACAGGGGATCGCGAGCAGTACTTC. It translates to CASSQGTGDREQYF.

V is TRBV11-2 and J is TRBJ2-7, with D perhaps TRBD2 (5 bases). V dropped 4 bases and J dropped 1 base, with 8 bases sitting between them. There are 13 residues in the CDR3. The germline gives CDR1 SGHAT, CDR2 FQNNGV. The CDR3 coding sequence is TGTGCCAGCAGCTACCGGGATTCCTACGAGCAGTACTTC. Its translation is CASSYRDSYEQYF.

By frequency in the sample, this clonotype is medium-sized. The chain combines TRBV5-4 with TRBJ1-2; D not certain. The V gene lost 1 base and the J gene lost 6 bases, with 7 bases spanning the gap. This CDR3 has 12 amino acids. The germline gives CDR1 SGHNT, CDR2 YYREEE (reference sequence). CDR3 region: CASSLSFDGYTF. The CDR3 DNA is TGTGCCAGCAGCTTGTCCTTTGATGGCTACACCTTC.